This T cell receptor (beta chain) appears in the sequencing data of a study of PD-L1 blockade in urothelial cancer. General study results and limits: Tumor-associated clones in the blood of durable-benefit patients grew more at 3 weeks.

TCRdb keeps only in-frame clones here, not all; method: immunoSEQ multiplex PCR. The table lists roughly 50,000 clones, approximately 72% of them singletons. For this clone: Its antigen remains unidentified.

Time point here: pretreatment peripheral blood. V trimming: 6 bases; J trimming: 6 bases; junction bases outside the gene matches: 8. Germline-derived CDR1 and CDR2 are SGHTA and FQGNSA. CDR3 length: 15 amino acids. This specimen was PBMCs, taken around atezolizumab (anti-PD-L1) treatment. The sequence derives from a man aged 65-85 years with urothelial cancer. This sequence joins TRBV7-2 and TRBJ2-1; 10 bases match TRBD2. In DNA form, the CDR3 reads TGTGCCAGCAGACCTACTAGCGGGGCCTTCAATGAGCAGTTCTTC. This sequence encodes CASRPTSGAFNEQFF.